A selection of T cell receptor beta chains follows, all from one sample in a study of T cell responses to AZD1222 COVID-19 vaccine. Repertoires were generated with immunoSEQ multiplex PCR, while TCRdb's copy carries only in-frame clones and drops some. The sample shows 120,000 or so clones, about 88% of them seen only once. This sample comprised peripheral blood, obtained on day 0 of AZD1222 vaccination. The receptors come from an adult in good health. Both conserved end residues are trimmed from each CDR3. A D gene is named only where the DNA matches it firmly.

v_gene	d_gene	CDR3aa
TRBV4-1	TRBD1	ASSQADRAGTEAF
TRBV29-1	TRBD1	SVDPGTGASGAF
TRBV5-1	NA	ASAGRQANTEAF
TRBV23-1	TRBD1	ASSDREVNEKLF
TRBV20-1	NA	SASFPSGTGLGNTGELF
TRBV6-5	NA	ASTDTGQYYGYT
TRBV10-3	TRBD1	AISGPGQGQETQY
TRBV19	NA	ASSIRGTLSGNTIY
TRBV28	NA	ASGGVGNQPQH
TRBV7-2	NA	ASSFSGVQETQY
TRBV12-1	NA	ASSPNMGLGNQPQH
TRBV5-5	TRBD1	ASSFTGDRGNSPLH
TRBV5-1	NA	ASSGGISSDRSSYEQY
TRBV7-7	TRBD2	ASSIGTSDYNEQF
TRBV19	NA	ASSMAGSYGTEAF
TRBV5-1	TRBD2	ASSLAGGPGEQY
TRBV5-4	NA	ASSLVSGNEQF
TRBV10-3	NA	AISGGLAATGELF
TRBV4-3	NA	ASSKDSNQPQH
TRBV6-5	NA	ASSYSSRTEAF
TRBV7-2	TRBD2	ASSLASVGLAGNEQY
TRBV7-3	NA	ASSLEGHNTEAF
TRBV29-1	NA	SVVAGFRVVTEAF
TRBV6-5	TRBD1	ASNLWDRTNEKLF
TRBV6-5	NA	ASSYSGDGAAYEQY
TRBV6-5	NA	ASRRDQQYNEQF
TRBV9	NA	ASSLQSIEEQY
TRBV5-1	NA	ASSPESRLQETQY
TRBV3-1/TRBV3-2	NA	ASSQDPLSNEKLF
TRBV12-3/TRBV12-4	NA	ASSLREPEAF
TRBV6-2/TRBV6-3	NA	ASSYEVVGYNEQF
TRBV5-6	NA	ASSLYRTDRWDEQY
TRBV7-9	NA	ASSGTGTPAFLGQY
TRBV13	TRBD1	ASSLQGTNEQF
TRBV6-4	TRBD1	ASSVGQGAVAGELF
TRBV4-3	NA	ASSQPSIGTEAF
TRBV7-9	NA	ASSLRGGSTDTQY
TRBV29-1	TRBD2	SVSRLAGDGGTDTQY
TRBV19	TRBD1	ASAMTGIGNTIY
TRBV7-8	NA	ASSLVGQTLNTGELF
TRBV6-5	NA	ASSSFTGNTEAF
TRBV6-5	NA	AAIDLADTQY
TRBV5-1	NA	ASSLGAQQY
TRBV10-3	TRBD2	AIARASGLSYEQY
TRBV5-4	NA	ASRFWGPYNEQF
TRBV15	NA	ATSRHRDTIYEQY
TRBV5-1	NA	ASSLEGVLGTEAF
TRBV30	NA	AWTVTTYNSPLH